This T cell receptor (beta chain) appears in the sequencing data of a study of beta chain features in type 1 diabetes. Study-wide points: cDNA-based reads could over-represent cells with high TCR expression. Patients with Type 1 diabetes showed moderately but significantly shorter TCRB CDR3s in all four CD4+ subsets.

What was sequenced were expressed TCRB transcripts, since all of the isolated RNA had been reverse transcribed. Around 3.57 million reads was the average for naive, central memory and regulatory T cell samples. Sequencing was performed with immunoSEQ multiplex PCR; in TCRdb, only in-frame clones are kept and a portion is missing. The sample lists 500,000 to 650,000 clones; around 12% were seen once. The germline V gene encodes CDR1 SGHDN and CDR2 FVKESK. The CDR3 runs 15 residues. The ends were cut back, 6 bases at V and 9 bases at J, with 20 bases in the middle. The table lists this clone with a few counts. Its antigen remains unknown.

The sequencing input was naive CD4+ T cells from blood. V usage is TRBV14 and J usage is TRBJ2-2, with D perhaps matching TRBD2 (5 bases). This TCR came from a man aged 25-40 years with type 1 diabetes. CDR3 DNA sequence: TGTGCCAGCAGTGTACCGGGATTACCAAGGCGGGAGCTGTTTTTT. It translates to CASSVPGLPRRELFF.